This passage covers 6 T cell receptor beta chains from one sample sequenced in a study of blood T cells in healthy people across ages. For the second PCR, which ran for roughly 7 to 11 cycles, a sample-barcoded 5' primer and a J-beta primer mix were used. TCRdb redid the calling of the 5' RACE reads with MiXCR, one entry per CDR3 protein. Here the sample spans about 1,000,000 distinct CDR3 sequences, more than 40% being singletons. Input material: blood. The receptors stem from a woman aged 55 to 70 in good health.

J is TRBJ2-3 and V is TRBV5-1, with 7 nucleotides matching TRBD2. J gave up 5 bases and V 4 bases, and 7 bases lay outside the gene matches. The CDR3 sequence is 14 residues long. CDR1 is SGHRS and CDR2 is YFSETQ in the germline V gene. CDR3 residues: CASSVAVAGDTQYF. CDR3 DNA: TGCGCCAGCAGCGTGGCGGTAGCGGGAGATACGCAGTATTTT.

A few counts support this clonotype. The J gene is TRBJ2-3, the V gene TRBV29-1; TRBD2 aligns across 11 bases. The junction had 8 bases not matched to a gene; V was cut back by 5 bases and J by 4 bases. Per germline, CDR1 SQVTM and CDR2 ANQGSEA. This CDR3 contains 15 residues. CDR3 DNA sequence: TGCAGCGTTCCCATCTTAGCGGGAGGGCCAGATACGCAGTATTTT. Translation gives CSVPILAGGPDTQYF.

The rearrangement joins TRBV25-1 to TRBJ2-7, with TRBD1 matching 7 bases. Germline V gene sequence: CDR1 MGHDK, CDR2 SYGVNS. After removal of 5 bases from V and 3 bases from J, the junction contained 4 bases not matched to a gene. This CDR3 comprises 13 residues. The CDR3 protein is CASSKQGLYEQYF. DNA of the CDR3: TGTGCCAGCAGTAAACAGGGGCTCTACGAGCAGTACTTC.

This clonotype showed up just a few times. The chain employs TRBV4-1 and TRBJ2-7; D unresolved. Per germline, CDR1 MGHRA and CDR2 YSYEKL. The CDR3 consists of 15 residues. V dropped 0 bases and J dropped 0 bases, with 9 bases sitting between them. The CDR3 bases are TGCGCCAGCAGCCAAGATTTGCCCGACTCCTACGAGCAGTACTTC. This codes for CASSQDLPDSYEQYF.

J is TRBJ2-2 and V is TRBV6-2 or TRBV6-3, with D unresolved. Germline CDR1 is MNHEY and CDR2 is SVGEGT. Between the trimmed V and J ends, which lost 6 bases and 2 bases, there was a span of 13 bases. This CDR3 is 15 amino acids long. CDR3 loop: CASSKVQINTGELFF. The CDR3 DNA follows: TGTGCCAGCAGCAAGGTTCAGATAAACACCGGGGAGCTGTTTTTT.

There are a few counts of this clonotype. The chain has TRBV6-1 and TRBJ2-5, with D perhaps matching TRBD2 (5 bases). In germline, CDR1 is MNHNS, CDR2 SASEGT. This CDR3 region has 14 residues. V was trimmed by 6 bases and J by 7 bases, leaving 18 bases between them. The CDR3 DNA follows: TGTGCCAGCAGGGGATCGGAGGTATCAGGGACCCAGTACTTC. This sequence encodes CASRGSEVSGTQYF.